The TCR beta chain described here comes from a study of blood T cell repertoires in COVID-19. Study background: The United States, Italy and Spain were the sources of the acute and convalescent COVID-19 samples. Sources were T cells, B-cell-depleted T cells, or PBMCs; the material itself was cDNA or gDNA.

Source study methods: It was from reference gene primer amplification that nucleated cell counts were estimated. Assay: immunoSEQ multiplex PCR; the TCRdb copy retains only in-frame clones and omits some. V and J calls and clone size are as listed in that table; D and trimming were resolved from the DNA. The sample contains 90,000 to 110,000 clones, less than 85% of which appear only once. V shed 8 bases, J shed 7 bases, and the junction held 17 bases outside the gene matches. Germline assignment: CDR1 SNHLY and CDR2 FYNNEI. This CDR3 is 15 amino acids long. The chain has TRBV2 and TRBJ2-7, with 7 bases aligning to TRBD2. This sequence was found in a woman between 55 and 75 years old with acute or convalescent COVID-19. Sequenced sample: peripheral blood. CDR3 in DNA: TGTGCCAGCCGTAGACTGGGGGGGGAATCTTTGGAGCAGTACTTC. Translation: CASRRLGGESLEQYF.